These 27 T cell receptor beta chains came from one sample sequenced in a study of blood T cell repertoires in COVID-19. Only in-frame clones appear in the TCRdb table, and some are missing; sequencing was by immunoSEQ multiplex PCR. The sample includes 200,000 to 250,000 clones, around nine tenths seen only once; the top ten take about 4%. The sample consisted of PBMCs or T cells enriched from blood (not recorded which). The receptors derive from a woman aged 25-40 years who had been exposed to COVID-19.

This sequence joins TRBV2 and TRBJ1-6; 8 nucleotides align to TRBD1. Trimming at V came to 6 bases and at J to 7 bases, leaving 11 bases not matched to a gene. CDR3 size: 16 residues. Looked up from germline, CDR1 is SNHLY and CDR2 is FYNNEI. CDR3 region: CASSPQTGVGNSPLHF. CDR3 nucleotides: TGTGCCAGCAGCCCCCAGACAGGGGTTGGCAATTCACCCCTCCACTTT.

The chain couples TRBV6-5 to TRBJ1-1, with 7 bases matching TRBD1. The germline gives CDR1 MNHEY, CDR2 SVGAGI. This CDR3 region has 16 residues. V dropped 0 bases and J dropped 4; count of bases not matched to a gene: 8. The CDR3, as DNA: TGTGCCAGCAGTTACTCTTCGCCGGGACAGTCCACTGAAGCTTTCTTT. It translates to CASSYSSPGQSTEAFF.

The chain joins TRBV5-1 to TRBJ2-7; 12 positions agree with TRBD1. The germline V gene encodes CDR1 SGHRS and CDR2 YFSETQ. The CDR3 covers 16 residues. The V gene end was trimmed by 1 base and the J gene end by 5 bases; junction bases not matched to a gene: 7. Written as DNA, the CDR3 is TGCGCCAGCAGCTTGTTAGGGACAGGGGGCGGCCACGAGCAGTACTTC. Translating it yields CASSLLGTGGGHEQYF.

This clone has only a few counts. This chain links TRBV30 with TRBJ1-5, with D unclear. V gave up 0 bases and J gave up 7 bases, with 10 bases separating them. The CDR3 is 13 amino acids. CDR1 is GTSNPN, CDR2 SVGIG, per germline (reference sequence). The CDR3 here is CAWSVEGHQPQHF. As DNA, the CDR3 is TGTGCCTGGAGTGTGGAGGGCCACCAGCCCCAGCATTTT.

The chain uses TRBV7-8 and TRBJ2-3; D remains unclear. Germline-derived CDR1 and CDR2 are SGHVS and FQNEAQ. The CDR3 has 15 residues. Trimming left V 5 bases short and J 0 bases short, with 12 bases between. CDR3 protein: CASSPLVSSTDTQYF. The DNA for the CDR3 is TGTGCCAGCAGCCCCCTAGTGAGTAGCACAGATACGCAGTATTTT.

This chain uses TRBV5-5 with TRBJ2-7, with 12 bases that match TRBD2. Losses at the gene ends were 3 bases for V and 3 bases for J; bases not matched to a gene: 4. The germline gives CDR1 SGHKS, CDR2 YYEKEE (reference sequence). The CDR3 is 15 amino acids. The CDR3 bases are TGTGCCAGCAGCTCTTGGACTAGCGGGGTCTACGAGCAGTACTTC. This gives the protein CASSSWTSGVYEQYF. The full variable domain, with the rest looked up from reference TRBV5-5 and TRBJ2-7, is DAGVTQSPTHLIKTRGQQVTLRCSPISGHKSVSWYQQVLGQGPQFIFQYYEKEERGRGNFPDRFSARQFPNYSSELNVNALLLGDSALYLCASSSWTSGVYEQYFGPGTRLTVT.

The chain couples TRBV9 to TRBJ2-1; 9 bases align to TRBD2. From germline, CDR1 is SGDLS and CDR2 YYNGEE. Trimming at V came to 4 bases and at J to 8 bases, leaving 13 bases not matched to a gene. The CDR3 loop spans 16 amino acids. For the CDR3, the DNA is TGTGCCAGCAGCCAAGAAGTGAGACTAGCGGAGGATGAGCAGTTCTTC. Encoded protein: CASSQEVRLAEDEQFF.

This chain connects TRBV19 to TRBJ1-4; weak D call: TRBD1 (6 bases). The V gene lost 8 bases and the J gene lost 6 bases, with 13 bases spanning the gap. The germline V gene encodes CDR1 LNHDA and CDR2 SQIVND (reference sequence). The CDR3 has 13 amino acids. The chain's CDR3 is CASGAWTDEKLFF. Written as DNA, the CDR3 is TGTGCCAGTGGGGCGTGGACAGATGAAAAACTGTTTTTT.

In this sample, this clone turned up a few times. The chain recombines TRBV19 with TRBJ1-1; possible D gene TRBD1, 6 bases. The CDR3 consists of 15 residues. V shed 3 bases and J shed 1 base, with 12 bases lying between them. Germline V gene lookup returns CDR1 LNHDA and CDR2 SQIVND (reference sequence). CDR3 residues: CASSIPQQGNTEAFF. CDR3 in DNA: TGTGCCAGTAGTATCCCCCAACAGGGGAACACTGAAGCTTTCTTT.

This chain links TRBV27 with TRBJ1-3; the D gene is possibly TRBD1 (5 bases). The CDR3 runs to 15 residues. Germline CDR1 reads MNHEY; CDR2 reads SMNVEV (reference sequence). Trimming cost V 5 bases and J 0 bases, with 11 bases left between them. The CDR3 DNA follows: TGTGCCAGCAGTAAGAAGACAGACTCTGGAAACACCATATATTTT. It translates to CASSKKTDSGNTIYF.

The chain has TRBV3-1 (or the pseudogene TRBV3-2) and TRBJ1-3, with TRBD1 matching over 7 bases. This CDR3 spans 15 amino acids. Trimming took 11 bases from V and 3 from J; bases not matched to a gene: 13. CDR1 and CDR2 (germline): LGHDT, YNNKEL (reference sequence). CDR3 in amino acids: CAGDRDRTIGNTIYF. DNA for the CDR3: TGTGCCGGGGACCGGGACAGAACTATTGGAAACACCATATATTTT.

V is TRBV3-1 (or the pseudogene TRBV3-2) and J is TRBJ1-3, with unresolved D. The CDR3 is 15 residues long. V was clipped by 1 base and J by 0 bases, with 7 bases between them. Germline-derived CDR1 and CDR2 are LGHDT and YNNKEL (reference sequence). The CDR3: CASSQAPSSGNTIYF. CDR3 coding DNA: TGTGCCAGCAGCCAAGCTCCGAGCTCTGGAAACACCATATATTTT.

The chain couples TRBV28 to TRBJ1-6; D perhaps matches TRBD1 (5 bases). The CDR3 runs 15 residues. CDR1 and CDR2 (germline): MDHEN, SYDVKM. The V and J ends lost 4 bases and 8 bases respectively, with 15 bases between them. The CDR3 reads CASSSPGVLDSPLHF. CDR3 sequence (DNA): TGTGCCAGCAGTTCCCCGGGGGTCTTGGATTCACCCCTCCACTTT.

This chain joins TRBV6-4 and TRBJ1-2; D is possibly TRBD1 (6 bases). Germline CDR1 MRHNA, CDR2 SNTAGT. Trimming removed 0 bases from V and 6 bases from J, with 14 bases in between. This CDR3 has 15 residues. CDR3: CASSDSYTGSNGYTF. In DNA form, the CDR3 reads TGTGCCAGCAGTGACTCCTATACAGGGTCAAATGGCTACACCTTC.

This clone was seen a single time. The chain recombines TRBV19 with TRBJ1-1; 12 bases are a match to TRBD1. CDR3 length: 16 amino acids. The V and J ends lost 5 bases and 6 bases, in that order; junction bases with no gene match: 10. Germline loops: CDR1 LNHDA, CDR2 SQIVND (reference sequence). The CDR3 sequence is CASSVLGTGGAAEAFF. In nucleotides, the CDR3 is TGTGCCAGTAGTGTCCTCGGGACAGGGGGCGCGGCTGAAGCTTTCTTT.

This chain connects TRBV5-8 to TRBJ2-1; D not certain. The germline V gene encodes CDR1 SGHTS and CDR2 YDEGEE. CDR3 length equals 19 residues. V gave up 1 base and J gave up 3 bases, with 23 bases separating them. In DNA, the CDR3 is TGTGCCAGCAGCTTGATGGTTGAACCATTTGGTTCGGGCTACAATGAGCAGTTCTTC. Protein sequence: CASSLMVEPFGSGYNEQFF.

This clone was picked up one time. The chain has TRBV6-1 and TRBJ1-2; 9 positions agree with TRBD1. The CDR3 is 16 amino acids. Looked up from germline, CDR1 is MNHNS and CDR2 is SASEGT. J was trimmed by 4 bases and V by 4 bases; bases with no gene match: 10. Written as DNA, the CDR3 is TGTGCCAGCAGTGCTTCCGGGACAGGGCTGGTCTATGGCTACACCTTC. Translated: CASSASGTGLVYGYTF.

The rearrangement joins TRBV15 to TRBJ1-2; 7 bases match TRBD1. The V and J ends lost 0 bases and 1 base, in that order; junction bases with no gene match: 8. CDR1 is LNHNV and CDR2 is YYDKDF in the germline V gene (reference sequence). The CDR3 length is 17 residues. For the CDR3, the DNA is TGTGCCACCAGCAGAGATCTTAGACAGGGTCTTAACTATGGCTACACCTTC. Protein: CATSRDLRQGLNYGYTF.

As concerns this clone: This sample includes further DNA sequences coding for the same CDR3. This chain joins TRBV5-1 and TRBJ2-5; 7 bases fit TRBD2. The CDR3 runs to 14 residues. The germline CDR1 and CDR2 sequences are SGHRS and YFSETQ. Unmatched junction bases numbered 1, after V lost 0 bases and J lost 2 bases. In DNA form, the CDR3 reads TGCGCCAGCAGCTTGGCCGGGGGGCAAGAGACCCAGTACTTC. This translates into CASSLAGGQETQYF.

The chain is built from TRBV19 and TRBJ2-1; D is possibly TRBD1 (6 bases). This CDR3 has 16 residues. V lost 4 bases and J lost 2, with 15 bases in between. Germline CDR1 is LNHDA and CDR2 is SQIVND (reference sequence). CDR3 loop: CASSTVRQATYNEQFF. The CDR3 region has the DNA TGTGCCAGTAGTACAGTTAGACAGGCGACCTACAATGAGCAGTTCTTC.

The genes are TRBV4-1 and TRBJ1-2; tentative D call: TRBD1 (5 bases). CDR3 size: 16 residues. The germline gives CDR1 MGHRA, CDR2 YSYEKL. The ends were cut back, 0 bases at V and 4 bases at J, with 15 bases in the middle. The CDR3 DNA sequence: TGCGCCAGCAGCCAAGATGATCGGGGGTTGGGCTATGGCTACACCTTC. It translates to CASSQDDRGLGYGYTF.

As DNA, the CDR3 is TGTGCCAGCAGCTTTAACAGGGACGGGAACACTGAAGCTTTCTTT. Protein product: CASSFNRDGNTEAFF. The chain carries TRBV11-2 and TRBJ1-1; weak D call: TRBD1 (6 bases). The germline CDR1 and CDR2 sequences are SGHAT and FQNNGV. CDR3 length: 15 amino acids. Between the trimmed V and J ends, which lost 3 bases and 1 base, there was a span of 12 bases.

The V gene is TRBV9, the J gene TRBJ2-3; the D is unclear. Per the germline V gene, CDR1 is SGDLS and CDR2 is YYNGEE. The CDR3 is made up of 13 amino acids. V was shortened by 3 bases and J by 2 bases, with 7 bases between the two germline ends. CDR3 nucleotides: TGTGCCAGCAGCGGTGACAACACAGATACGCAGTATTTT. Protein: CASSGDNTDTQYF. The complete variable domain, with remaining parts taken from reference TRBV9 and TRBJ2-3, reads DSGVTQTPKHLITATGQRVTLRCSPRSGDLSVYWYQQSLDQGLQFLIQYYNGEERAKGNILERFSAQQFPDLHSELNLSSLELGDSALYFCASSGDNTDTQYFGPGTRLTVL.

The chain links TRBV25-1 to TRBJ1-2, with 10 bases matching TRBD1. The CDR3 contains 16 residues. Germline CDR1 reads MGHDK; CDR2 reads SYGVNS. V trimming: 3 bases; J trimming: 4 bases; junction bases outside the gene matches: 8. CDR3 bases: TGTGCCAGCAGTGACTCGCGGACAGGGGGAGCCTATGGCTACACCTTC. Protein: CASSDSRTGGAYGYTF.

This chain connects TRBV7-9 to TRBJ1-2, with 11 bases aligning to TRBD1. The CDR3 has 15 residues. The V gene's germline CDR1 is SEHNR and CDR2 FQNEAQ (reference sequence). With 5 bases clipped from V and 2 bases from J, the junction kept 4 bases outside the gene matches. CDR3 coding DNA: TGTGCCAGCAGCAAGGGACAGGGGGTAAACTATGGCTACACCTTC. Its translation is CASSKGQGVNYGYTF.

The chain has TRBV12-5 and TRBJ2-3; 12 bases map to TRBD2. Unmatched junction bases numbered 7, after V lost 5 bases and J lost 4 bases. CDR1 and CDR2 (germline): LGHNT, FRNRAP. The CDR3 is made up of 16 amino acids. CDR3 region: CASGPLAGGHPDTQYF. Here the CDR3 DNA reads TGTGCTAGTGGTCCGCTAGCGGGGGGGCATCCAGATACGCAGTATTTT.

The chain recombines TRBV20-1 with TRBJ2-7; D not resolved. The germline V and J ends were trimmed by 3 bases and 0 bases, with 9 bases remaining between them. CDR1 is DFQATT and CDR2 is SNEGSKA in the germline V gene (reference sequence). CDR3 size: 13 residues. As DNA, the CDR3 is TGCAGTGCTAGTTCCAGTTCCTCCTACGAGCAGTACTTC. This codes for CSASSSSSYEQYF.